This is a list of T cell receptor beta chains from one sample in a study of T cell responses to AZD1222 COVID-19 vaccine. Assay used: immunoSEQ multiplex PCR; TCRdb lists only in-frame clones, some missing. The table lists around 99,000 clones, around nine tenths of them singletons. The sample here was peripheral blood, taken 28 days after the second AZD1222 dose. The receptors were sampled from an adult who received the AZD1222 COVID-19 vaccine. Each CDR3 is given with its conserved first and last residue.

len | v_gene | CDR3aa
16 | TRBV25-1 | CASSRIGTGSGNTIYF
14 | TRBV6-6 | CASSYSEGTYGYTF
17 | TRBV9 | CASSSRTSGRNQNEQFF
15 | TRBV18 | CASSPAGQVSNEQFF
13 | TRBV19 | CASSIGTSGEQFF
12 | TRBV10-3 | CAISESNGVRYF
14 | TRBV6-5 | CASDRTGASYEQYF
15 | TRBV30 | CAWSVPDRVNTEAFF
15 | TRBV6-1 | CASSEWGARDYGYTF
15 | TRBV7-2 | CASSLTGRTNQPQHF
13 | TRBV7-9 | CASSPGGGVEAFF
12 | TRBV29-1 | CSASISAGELFF
16 | TRBV7-2 | CASSSGQPFYNTEAFF
15 | TRBV13 | CASSLSPTGGIEAFF
16 | TRBV19 | CASSIVGSRSTDTQYF
14 | TRBV3-1/TRBV3-2 | CASSQRSLSYEQYF
14 | TRBV2 | CASSEDSGSNEQFF
17 | TRBV5-1 | CASSLSFWGYTNTEAFF
15 | TRBV4-1 | CASSIRGQGVSPLHF
14 | TRBV6-6 | CASAVRSGTGELFF
14 | TRBV2 | CASSGGPGLYGYTF
15 | TRBV5-1 | CASSRTGVNGEKLFF
11 | TRBV11-2 | CASSLGETQYF
17 | TRBV6-1 | CASSDDRGGYMNTEAFF
13 | TRBV30 | CAYIPGSKTEAFF
15 | TRBV5-1 | CASSLEWRGAIEQYF
13 | TRBV28 | CASSLWGNTEAFF
11 | TRBV12-3/TRBV12-4 | CASREGYGYTF
13 | TRBV20-1 | CSASLSRGNTIYF
17 | TRBV30 | CAWSVPKKEPSGNTIYF
12 | TRBV6-5 | CASRDQPYGYTF
12 | TRBV18 | CASSLQGTEAFF
14 | TRBV5-4 | CASSLDTRTGEQYF
15 | TRBV5-4 | CASSVGLAGGYEQFF
14 | TRBV7-8 | CASSLGLATDTQYF
15 | TRBV6-5 | CASSYGQSRRNTIYF
13 | TRBV5-1 | CASSLQQGGGYTF
14 | TRBV7-8 | CASSIREGNTEAFF
17 | TRBV11-2 | CASSLALLTNPYNEQFF
15 | TRBV5-5 | CASSLLQGGGEKLFF
17 | TRBV5-1 | CASSLVGSNFRTDTQYF
13 | TRBV6-2/TRBV6-3 | CASSFSSFDEQFF
14 | TRBV5-1 | CASSSKIADSPLHF
11 | TRBV4-1 | CASSQGQEQYF
13 | TRBV7-2 | CASSLVSGYEQYF
15 | TRBV28 | CASSFRQGSYNEQFF
17 | TRBV5-1 | CASSNPGLAGVADTQYF
15 | TRBV15 | CATSPRFWYDDEQYF
13 | TRBV27 | CASSLRENTEAFF
12 | TRBV3-1/TRBV3-2 | CASSQADTEAFF
13 | TRBV6-6 | CASSYSGVDGAFF
16 | TRBV4-1 | CASSQELALTYNEQFF
14 | TRBV7-2 | CASSLGTSQGEQYF
14 | TRBV2 | CASSISPESYGYTF
12 | TRBV3-1/TRBV3-2 | CASSLRAYEQYF
17 | TRBV7-6 | CASSLAQQGSSGNTIYF
13 | TRBV6-2/TRBV6-3 | CASSYIMNTEAFF
19 | TRBV6-4 | CASSDPWESGLNSNQPQHF
13 | TRBV18 | CASSPGLDGEQYF